The present T cell receptor (beta chain) was sequenced within a study of blood T cell repertoires in COVID-19. The method was immunoSEQ multiplex PCR; TCRdb's version includes in-frame clones alone and lacks a portion of them. Of 250,000 to 300,000 clones in the sample, approximately 91% were seen once. Germline lookup yields CDR1 SGHTA and CDR2 FQGNSA. CDR3 length: 15 amino acids. Losses at the gene ends were 3 bases for V and 3 bases for J; bases not matched to a gene: 4. The receptor was derived from a woman between 25 and 40 years old who had recovered from COVID-19. Sequenced sample: PBMCs or T cells enriched from blood (not recorded which). The chain carries TRBV7-2 and TRBJ2-7; TRBD2 matches at 11 bases. DNA for the CDR3: TGTGCCAGCAGCTTTGTCCTAGCGGGGGGCTACGAGCAGTACTTC. This sequence encodes CASSFVLAGGYEQYF.